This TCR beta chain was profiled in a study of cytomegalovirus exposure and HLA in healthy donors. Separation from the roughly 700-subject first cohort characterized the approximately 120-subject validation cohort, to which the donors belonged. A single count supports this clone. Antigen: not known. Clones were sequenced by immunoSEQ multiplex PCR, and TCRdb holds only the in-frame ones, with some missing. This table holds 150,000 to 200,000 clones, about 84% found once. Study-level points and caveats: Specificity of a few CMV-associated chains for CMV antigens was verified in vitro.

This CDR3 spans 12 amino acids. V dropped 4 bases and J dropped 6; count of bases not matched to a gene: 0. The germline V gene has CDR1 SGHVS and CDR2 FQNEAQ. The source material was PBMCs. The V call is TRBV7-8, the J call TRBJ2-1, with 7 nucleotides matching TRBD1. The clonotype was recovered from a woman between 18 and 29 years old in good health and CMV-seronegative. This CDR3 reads CASSSGGNEQFF. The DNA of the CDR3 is TGTGCCAGCAGCTCAGGGGGCAATGAGCAGTTCTTC.